These T cell receptor beta chains were read from a single sample in a study of cytomegalovirus exposure and HLA in healthy donors. Sequencing was performed with immunoSEQ multiplex PCR; in TCRdb, only in-frame clones are kept and a portion is missing. Counted here are more than 95,000 clones, over 65% occurring once; the ten biggest clones make up under 2%. Sequencing was carried out using PBMCs. These receptors came from a woman aged 40-49 years in good health and CMV-seronegative. Each CDR3 is given with its conserved first and last residue. D genes are given only for firm matches. A row's size may be missing; if present it is once, few, many or a size class.

V gene	J gene	clone size	D gene	CDR3 DNA	CDR3 protein
TRBV19	TRBJ2-3	NA	NA	TGTGCCAGTAGTATTAGGCTAGCACTTAGCACAGATACGCAGTATTTT	CASSIRLALSTDTQYF
TRBV28	TRBJ1-3	NA	NA	TGTGCCAGCAATTTAGAGGGCTCTGGAAACACCATATATTTT	CASNLEGSGNTIYF
TRBV11-1	TRBJ2-7	NA	NA	TGTGCCAGCAGCTTACAAGACAGGCCCTTCATGGGGGACGAGCAGTACTTC	CASSLQDRPFMGDEQYF
TRBV6-1	TRBJ2-2	NA	TRBD1	TGTGCCAGCATGAAAGACAGGGACACCGGGGAGCTGTTTTTT	CASMKDRDTGELFF
TRBV29-1	TRBJ1-1	NA	TRBD1	TGCAGCGTCCGCGGGGGACAGGGCGATGAAGCTTTCTTT	CSVRGGQGDEAFF
TRBV11-1	TRBJ1-1	NA	NA	TGTGCCAGCAGCCCGCGACAGAGGAACACTGAAGCTTTCTTT	CASSPRQRNTEAFF
TRBV5-4	TRBJ2-1	NA	TRBD2	TGTGCCAGCAGCTTGGCGGTAGCGGGGATCAATGAGCAGTTCTTC	CASSLAVAGINEQFF
TRBV18	TRBJ1-2	NA	NA	TGTGCCAGCTCACCCAATGCGGCCCAGTATGGCTATGGCTACACCTTC	CASSPNAAQYGYGYTF
TRBV14	TRBJ2-2	few	NA	TGTGCCAGCAGCCAGTATAGACAGACCGGGGAGCTGTTTTTT	CASSQYRQTGELFF
TRBV9	TRBJ1-6	NA	NA	TGTGCCAGCAGCGTAGGACAGGTTAATTCACCCCTCCACTTT	CASSVGQVNSPLHF
TRBV5-1	TRBJ1-1	NA	TRBD1	TGCGCCAGCTCGACAGGGTCGAACACTGAAGCTTTCTTT	CASSTGSNTEAFF
TRBV6-6	TRBJ2-7	NA	TRBD1	TGTGCCACCGAGGGACAGGGGCTTCACGAGCAGTACTTC	CATEGQGLHEQYF
TRBV9	TRBJ2-1	NA	NA	TGTGCCAGCAGCGCAAGTGAGTCCTACAATGAGCAGTTCTTC	CASSASESYNEQFF
TRBV7-3	TRBJ2-1	few	TRBD1	TGTGCCAGCAGCTTTCAGGGGACAGGGGGCAATGAGCAGTTCTTC	CASSFQGTGGNEQFF
TRBV7-2	TRBJ2-7	NA	TRBD1	TGTGTCAGCAGTCCGGGACAGGGGCCCTACGAGCAGTACTTC	CVSSPGQGPYEQYF
TRBV27	TRBJ1-1	NA	NA	TGTGCCAGCTTAGGGGGGGGTGAAGCTTTCTTT	CASLGGGEAFF
TRBV15	TRBJ1-5	NA	TRBD1	TGTGCCACCAGCAGAGGGACAGGGGTTTCCAATCAGCCCCAGCATTTT	CATSRGTGVSNQPQHF
TRBV5-4	TRBJ1-1	NA	NA	TGTGCCAGCAGCTTGGTTCATTACACTGAAGCTTTCTTT	CASSLVHYTEAFF
TRBV2	TRBJ2-7	NA	TRBD2	TGTGCCTGCAACGTGGGACTAGCGGGAAGCGACTACGAGCAGTACTTC	CACNVGLAGSDYEQYF
TRBV5-1	TRBJ2-7	NA	TRBD2	TGCGCCAGCAGATGGGCGAGGTTAGGACTAGGAAGCGACGAGCAGTACTTC	CASRWARLGLGSDEQYF
TRBV5-8	TRBJ1-1	NA	TRBD1	TGTGCCAGCAGCTTGTGGGGACAGACAATGAACACTGAAGCTTTCTTT	CASSLWGQTMNTEAFF
TRBV7-3	TRBJ2-6	NA	TRBD1	TGTGCCAGCAGCCTGACAGGGGGGCCTTCGGTCTCTGGGGCCAACGTCCTGACTTTC	CASSLTGGPSVSGANVLTF
TRBV29-1	TRBJ1-4	NA	NA	TGCAGCGCCACCCCCGAGGGTGAAAAACTGTTTTTT	CSATPEGEKLFF
TRBV27	TRBJ2-4	NA	NA	TGTGCCAGCAGTTCAGGAGGGAAATTTGACATTCAGTACTTC	CASSSGGKFDIQYF
TRBV4-3	TRBJ1-5	few	NA	TGCGCCAGCAGCCAAGCCGTTGACTTTAAGGGGCAGGGGTACCAGCCCCAGCATTTT	CASSQAVDFKGQGYQPQHF
TRBV7-9	TRBJ2-1	NA	TRBD2	TGTGCCAGCAGACCGACTAGCGGAACCTACAATGAGCAGTTCTTC	CASRPTSGTYNEQFF
TRBV29-1	TRBJ2-5	once	TRBD2	TGCAGCGCCTTGGGACTAGCGGGAGGAGAGACCCAGTACTTC	CSALGLAGGETQYF
TRBV9	TRBJ2-7	NA	NA	TGTGCCAGCAGCGTAGGTGGTAGCTCCTACGAGCAGTACTTC	CASSVGGSSYEQYF
TRBV4-3	TRBJ2-2	NA	NA	TGCGCCAGCAGCCCGGGAAGGGCCACCGGGGAGCTGTTTTTT	CASSPGRATGELFF
TRBV19	TRBJ1-1	few	NA	TGTGCCAGTAGCCAGCGGACAGTGAACACTGAAGCTTTCTTT	CASSQRTVNTEAFF
TRBV27	TRBJ2-5	NA	NA	TGTGCCAGCAGCCCCTTTTTAGCGGAACAAGAGACCCAGTACTTC	CASSPFLAEQETQYF
TRBV27	TRBJ2-1	NA	TRBD2	TGTGCCAGCAGTCCTACCCGACTAGCGGTCAATGAGCAGTTCTTC	CASSPTRLAVNEQFF
TRBV19	TRBJ1-5	few	NA	TGTGCCAGTAGTATACAGAAAGGGGCCAATCAGCCCCAGCATTTT	CASSIQKGANQPQHF
TRBV25-1	TRBJ1-2	NA	NA	TGTGCCAGCAGTGGGGGATGGACAGAGAGCTATGGTAGCTACACCTTC	CASSGGWTESYGSYTF
TRBV7-8	TRBJ2-3	NA	NA	TGTGCCAGCAGCTCTCCAACCCACTCGCGAGATACGCAGTATTTT	CASSSPTHSRDTQYF
TRBV27	TRBJ1-1	NA	NA	TGTGCCAGCAGTCCCCCACAGGGTGTGGCTTTCTTT	CASSPPQGVAFF
TRBV18	TRBJ2-7	once	NA	TGTGCCAGCTCACCACGGACTGGACAGCTGGACGAGCAGTACTTC	CASSPRTGQLDEQYF
TRBV30	TRBJ2-5	NA	TRBD2	TGTGCCTGGAGTGTACTAGCGGGAGGGCAGACCCAGTACTTC	CAWSVLAGGQTQYF
TRBV6-6	TRBJ2-5	NA	TRBD1	TGTGCCAGCAGTAAGCTGGGACAGCTAGGGGCCCAGTACTTC	CASSKLGQLGAQYF
TRBV7-2	TRBJ1-2	NA	NA	TGTGCCAGCAGCTTAAACCCGGCCGGGGGAGGCGGCTACACCTTC	CASSLNPAGGGGYTF
TRBV5-1	TRBJ2-3	NA	TRBD2	TGCGCCAGCAGCTTGGCCCCCCAACTAGCGGGAACAGATACGCAGTATTTT	CASSLAPQLAGTDTQYF
TRBV5-6	TRBJ2-1	NA	NA	TGTGCCAGCAGCCCGGTGGGGGGAGGAGCGGTTGAGCAGTTCTTC	CASSPVGGGAVEQFF
TRBV27	TRBJ2-7	NA	TRBD2	TGTGCCAGCAGTTCAATCCAACAGACTAGCGGGAATACGTACGAGCAGTACTTC	CASSSIQQTSGNTYEQYF